The 10 T cell receptor beta chains below were found in one sample sequenced in a study of CD8 T cells in ankylosing spondylitis. Whole-study results and caveats: Seemingly distinctive of ankylosing spondylitis blood was a TCR beta motif formed by eight highly homologous variants.

No antigen is known for these receptors. TCRdb reprocessed the 5' RACE reads via MiXCR and lists one record per CDR3 protein. The table includes around 540,000 distinct CDR3 sequences, 9.5% to 15% detected once. The sample consisted of blood, either unsorted or a sorted T cell fraction (not recorded which). The origin of the receptors is a male donor with ankylosing spondylitis.

Points on this clonotype: Possible read error: a much larger clone is one base away. The V gene is TRBV5-1, the J gene TRBJ2-1; 9 positions match TRBD2. The germline CDR1 and CDR2 sequences are SGHRS and YFSETQ. The CDR3 has 15 amino acids. The CDR3 reads CPSRRLAASYNEQFF. DNA for the CDR3: TGCCCCAGCAGAAGACTAGCGGCCTCCTACAATGAGCAGTTCTTC. The full variable domain, completed using reference TRBV5-1 and TRBJ2-1, is KAGVTQTPRYLIKTRGQQVTLSCSPISGHRSVSWYQQTPGQGLQFLFEYFSETQRNKGNFPGRFSGRQFSNSRSEMNVSTLELGDSALYLCPSRRLAASYNEQFFGPGTRLTVL.

This rearrangement joins TRBV6-6 to TRBJ1-4; TRBD1 aligns across 7 bases. CDR1 is MNHNY, CDR2 SVGAGI, per germline (reference sequence). The CDR3 extends over 13 amino acids. Unmatched junction bases numbered 5, after V lost 5 bases and J lost 8 bases. CDR3 in amino acids: CASSTRDSEKLFF. The CDR3 DNA is TGTGCCAGCAGTACCCGGGACAGCGAAAAACTGTTTTTT.

CDR3 region: CATSRGTVSSGNTIYF. The CDR3 DNA reads as TGTGCCACCAGCAGAGGGACAGTGAGCTCTGGAAACACCATATATTTT. The chain couples TRBV15 to TRBJ1-3; weak D call: TRBD1 (6 bases). V lost 1 base to trimming and J lost 0 bases, with 10 bases between them. Per the germline V gene, CDR1 is LNHNV and CDR2 is YYDKDF (reference sequence). The CDR3 loop spans 16 amino acids.

This chain connects TRBV30 to TRBJ1-5; no clear D gene. Trimming took 0 bases from V and 7 from J, leaving 10 bases between them. The length of the CDR3 is 13 residues. CDR1 GTSNPN and CDR2 SVGIG come from the germline V gene (reference sequence). The CDR3 loop is CAWSVSGVQPQHF. The CDR3 region has the DNA TGTGCCTGGAGTGTTTCTGGGGTGCAGCCCCAGCATTTT. The variable domain in full, with the rest retrieved from reference TRBV30 and TRBJ1-5, is SQTIHQWPATLVQPVGSPLSLECTVEGTSNPNLYWYRQAAGRGLQLLFYSVGIGQISSEVPQNLSASRPQDRQFILSSKKLLLSDSGFYLCAWSVSGVQPQHFGDGTRLSIL.

There are many counts of this clonotype. The rearrangement joins TRBV3-1 to TRBJ2-5; TRBD2 matches at 12 bases. Trimming removed 0 bases from V and 5 bases from J; junction bases left unmatched: 4. The CDR3 runs to 16 residues. Looked up from germline, CDR1 is LGHDT and CDR2 is YNNKEL (reference sequence). The DNA of the CDR3 is TGTGCCAGCAGCCAAGATCTAGCGGGAGGGGGCGAGACCCAGTACTTC. Translation: CASSQDLAGGGETQYF.

This clonotype was observed at least ten times. The V gene is TRBV12-3 or TRBV12-4, the J gene TRBJ2-2, with 9 bases aligning to TRBD2. This CDR3 comprises 16 residues. J gave up 4 bases and V 1 base, and 4 bases lay outside the gene matches. CDR3 coding DNA: TGTGCCAGCAGTTTAGGTCTAGCGGGAACCACCGGGGAGCTGTTTTTT. It is translated as CASSLGLAGTTGELFF.

The sample holds a few counts of this clonotype. The chain links TRBV20-1 to TRBJ1-4, with D possibly being TRBD1 (6 bases). Trimming took off 3 bases at V and 7 bases at J, with 12 bases between the two ends. The CDR3 is 13 residues long. Germline values: CDR1 DFQATT, CDR2 SNEGSKA (reference sequence). The CDR3 sequence is CSASGRGGEKLFF. CDR3 DNA: TGCAGTGCTAGCGGCAGGGGAGGTGAAAAACTGTTTTTT.

This clonotype was counted many times. The chain recombines TRBV3-1 with TRBJ2-4; D is ambiguous. The V end was cut by 0 bases, the J end by 0 bases, with 9 bases between. Germline V gene sequence: CDR1 LGHDT, CDR2 YNNKEL (reference sequence). The CDR3 has 16 amino acids. The CDR3 DNA reads as TGTGCCAGCAGCCAAGAGATTTCCGTAGCCAAAAACATTCAGTACTTC. It codes for CASSQEISVAKNIQYF.

In this sample, this clonotype turned up a few times. The DNA for the CDR3 is TGTGCCAGCAGCTTAGAGCTCAGGGCGAACACTGAAGCTTTCTTT. It is translated as CASSLELRANTEAFF. The genes are TRBV11-2 and TRBJ1-1, with TRBD1 as a possible D gene (5 bases). Germline CDR1 SGHAT, CDR2 FQNNGV. The ends were cut back, 0 bases at V and 1 base at J, with 9 bases in the middle. The CDR3 is 15 amino acids.

This sequence joins TRBV3-1 and TRBJ2-1; D is unclear. Germline V CDR1 and CDR2: LGHDT, YNNKEL (reference sequence). The V gene lost 1 base and the J gene lost 8 bases, with 6 bases spanning the gap. The length of the CDR3 is 12 residues. CDR3 bases: TGTGCCAGCAGCCAAGTAGCCCATGAGCAGTTCTTC. Amino acids: CASSQVAHEQFF.